The 18 T cell receptor beta chains below were found in one sample sequenced in a study of TIL therapy for anti-PD-1-resistant metastatic lung cancer. The time point denotes: pre-treatment sample, taken before nivolumab and TIL therapy. The immunoSEQ assay was v3. TCRdb's table, derived via immunoSEQ multiplex PCR, lists solely in-frame clones and lacks some. This repertoire shows about 36,000 clones, 70% to 75% found once; its top ten account for approximately 6%. Sequences were derived from blood, sampled at baseline. Source of these receptors: a person aged 25-79 years with non-small cell lung cancer.

The CDR3 loop is CASSSPWREGPQYF. Here the CDR3 DNA reads TGTGCCAGCAGCTCCCCTTGGCGGGAGGGCCCGCAGTATTTT. This chain uses TRBV7-8 with TRBJ2-3; 9 nucleotides agree with TRBD2. The CDR3 is made up of 14 amino acids. J lost 10 bases, V lost 4 bases, and 9 bases had no gene match. Germline CDR1 SGHVS, CDR2 FQNEAQ. Full variable domain (remainder filled in from reference TRBV7-8 and TRBJ2-3): GAGVSQSPRYKVAKRGQDVALRCDPISGHVSLFWYQQALGQGPEFLTYFQNEAQLDKSGLPSDRFFAERPEGSVSTLKIQRTQQEDSAVYLCASSSPWREGPQYFGPGTRLTVL.

V usage is TRBV7-8 and J usage is TRBJ2-1; D is possibly TRBD2 (6 bases). Germline lookup yields CDR1 SGHVS and CDR2 FQNEAQ. There are 17 residues in the CDR3. Trimming shortened V by 5 bases and J by 8 bases, and 25 bases separated the two germline ends. The CDR3 sequence: CASSQLKRRAVGDEQFF. CDR3 coding DNA: TGTGCCAGCAGCCAACTCAAGCGGAGGGCAGTTGGGGATGAGCAGTTCTTC.

The chain recombines TRBV7-2 with TRBJ2-3; D is undetermined. Germline V CDR1 and CDR2: SGHTA, FQGNSA. Trimming left V 2 bases short and J 2 bases short, with 17 bases between. There are 17 residues in the CDR3. CDR3 DNA: TGTGCCAGCAGCTTACATAGTGGGGAAACCGCCACAGATACGCAGTATTTT. The encoded protein is CASSLHSGETATDTQYF. Full variable domain (missing parts from reference TRBV7-2 and TRBJ2-3): GAGVSQSPSNKVTEKGKDVELRCDPISGHTALYWYRQSLGQGLEFLIYFQGNSAPDKSGLPSDRFSAERTGGSVSTLTIQRTQQEDSAVYLCASSLHSGETATDTQYFGPGTRLTVL.

This chain links TRBV7-6 with TRBJ2-7; either TRBD1 or TRBD2 may fit D (5 bases each). The germline CDR1 and CDR2 sequences are SGHVS and FNYEAQ. V lost 3 bases to trimming and J lost 0 bases, with 9 bases between them. The CDR3 contains 14 residues. The CDR3 sequence is CASSLRGTSYEQYF. The CDR3 nucleotides read TGTGCCAGCAGCTTGAGGGGTACCTCCTACGAGCAGTACTTC. Supplemented by reference TRBV7-6 and TRBJ2-7, the full variable domain reads GAGVSQSPRYKVTKRGQDVALRCDPISGHVSLYWYRQALGQGPEFLTYFNYEAQQDKSGLPNDRFSAERPEGSISTLTIQRTEQRDSAMYRCASSLRGTSYEQYFGPGTRLTVT.

The chain couples TRBV19 to TRBJ2-7, with 7 bases identical to TRBD1. This CDR3 has 15 residues. Germline CDR1 reads LNHDA; CDR2 reads SQIVND (reference sequence). The V gene end was trimmed by 2 bases and the J gene end by 1 base; junction bases not matched to a gene: 5. The CDR3 loop is CASSIRTGPSYEQYF. The CDR3 DNA is TGTGCCAGTAGTATAAGGACAGGTCCATCCTACGAGCAGTACTTC.

The chain combines TRBV2 with TRBJ2-3; 8 positions match TRBD2. The V segment lost 6 bases and the J segment 3 bases; nucleotides outside the gene matches: 8. This CDR3 is built from 15 residues. Germline CDR1 and CDR2: SNHLY and FYNNEI. CDR3 nucleotide sequence: TGTGCCAGCAGCCCCACAGCGGGAGCAACAGATACGCAGTATTTT. Translated: CASSPTAGATDTQYF.

The genes are TRBV7-2 and TRBJ2-5, with 7 bases that match TRBD2. V shed 5 bases, J shed 5 bases, and the junction held 11 bases outside the gene matches. CDR1 SGHTA and CDR2 FQGNSA come from the germline V gene. This CDR3 is built from 15 residues. CDR3 in amino acids: CASSLWMGEGETQYF. Here the CDR3 DNA reads TGTGCCAGCAGCCTTTGGATGGGGGAGGGGGAGACCCAGTACTTC.

This clone was detected only once. The chain uses TRBV25-1 and TRBJ1-2; TRBD1 matches 9 bases. With V trimmed by 5 bases and J by 8 bases, 9 bases remained unmatched. Germline V gene data show CDR1 as MGHDK and CDR2 as SYGVNS. This CDR3 comprises 14 residues. The CDR3 is CASSNHRTGVGYTF. DNA of the CDR3: TGTGCCAGCAGTAACCATCGGACAGGGGTGGGCTACACCTTC.

CDR3: CASSLQGALLAKNIQYF. CDR3 nucleotides: TGCGCCAGCAGCCTACAGGGGGCCCTTCTAGCCAAAAACATTCAGTACTTC. The chain has TRBV5-1 and TRBJ2-4, with 9 bases matching TRBD1. Germline CDR1 SGHRS, CDR2 YFSETQ. This CDR3 region has 17 residues. The V and J ends lost 4 bases and 0 bases, in that order; junction bases with no gene match: 8.

V and J are TRBV6-5 and TRBJ2-2; the D is unclear. Germline V gives CDR1 MNHEY, CDR2 SVGAGI. The CDR3 consists of 14 residues. Between the trimmed V and J ends, which lost 4 bases and 4 bases, there was a span of 10 bases. This chain's CDR3 is CASSLNDGTGELFF. The CDR3 nucleotides read TGTGCCAGCAGTTTAAACGACGGCACCGGGGAGCTGTTTTTT.

There are a few counts of this clone. The chain carries TRBV5-1 and TRBJ1-6; D is ambiguous. CDR3 length equals 14 residues. Germline CDR1 SGHRS, CDR2 YFSETQ. V was clipped by 2 bases and J by 13 bases, with 16 bases between them. CDR3 DNA: TGCGCCAGCAGCTTCCAGGAAGCCACCGATCCCCTCCACTTT. Translating it yields CASSFQEATDPLHF.

This rearrangement joins TRBV6-5 to TRBJ2-2, with 7 nucleotides matching TRBD2. The CDR3 totals 15 residues. The ends lost 6 bases at V and 2 bases at J; junction bases unmatched: 6. The germline V gene encodes CDR1 MNHEY and CDR2 SVGAGI. CDR3 in DNA: TGTGCCAGCAGGATAGCGGGTACTAACACCGGGGAGCTGTTTTTT. Residues: CASRIAGTNTGELFF.

This clone appeared once. The rearrangement uses TRBV7-8 and TRBJ2-7; possibly TRBD1 for D (6 bases). CDR1 and CDR2 from the germline V gene are SGHVS and FQNEAQ. The CDR3 loop spans 15 amino acids. V was clipped by 5 bases and J by 4 bases, with 18 bases between them. The CDR3 reads CASSPKPLDRYEQYF. The CDR3 nucleotides are TGTGCCAGCAGCCCAAAACCCCTAGACAGGTACGAGCAGTACTTC.

The gene calls are TRBV7-2 and TRBJ1-2; 9 nucleotides align to TRBD1. This CDR3 has 15 amino acids. V dropped 0 bases and J dropped 2; count of bases not matched to a gene: 1. The germline gives CDR1 SGHTA, CDR2 FQGNSA. The CDR3 nucleotides are TGTGCCAGCAGCTTAGCAGACAGGGGGAACTATGGCTACACCTTC. This codes for CASSLADRGNYGYTF.

The chain recombines TRBV30 with TRBJ2-1; 12 bases are shared with TRBD2. This CDR3 has 14 residues. The trim removed 1 base at V and 10 bases at J, leaving 5 bases unmatched. Germline V lookup: CDR1 GTSNPN, CDR2 SVGIG (reference sequence). DNA of the CDR3: TGTGCCTGGAGTGGACTAGCGGGAGTAGGCGAGCAGTTCTTC. It yields the protein CAWSGLAGVGEQFF.

The rearrangement joins TRBV15 to TRBJ1-5; no definite D call. The V end lost 4 bases, the J end lost 1 base, and 11 bases lay between the germline ends. Germline V gene lookup returns CDR1 LNHNV and CDR2 YYDKDF (reference sequence). This CDR3 region has 15 residues. The DNA for the CDR3 is TGTGCCACCAGCAAAGGACGGTTAAGCAATCAGCCCCAGCATTTT. Translation gives CATSKGRLSNQPQHF.

The chain employs TRBV10-3 and TRBJ2-6; D is undetermined. CDR3 length equals 15 residues. V was shortened by 5 bases and J by 1 base, with 9 bases between the two germline ends. In germline, CDR1 is ENHRY, CDR2 SYGVKD. DNA for the CDR3: TGTGCCATCAGTTCGACCCATTCTGGGGCCAACGTCCTGACTTTC. Translating gives CAISSTHSGANVLTF.

CDR3 loop: CASSSWERDEKLFF. Written as DNA, the CDR3 is TGTGCCAGCAGCTCCTGGGAGAGAGATGAAAAACTGTTTTTT. The chain is built from TRBV7-9 and TRBJ1-4, with D uncertain. V lost 4 bases, J lost 6 bases, and 12 bases lay in between. The CDR3 contains 14 residues. Germline assignment: CDR1 SEHNR and CDR2 FQNEAQ (reference sequence). The entire variable domain, with the rest obtained from reference TRBV7-9 and TRBJ1-4, is as follows: DTGVSQNPRHKITKRGQNVTFRCDPISEHNRLYWYRQTLGQGPEFLTYFQNEAQLEKSRLLSDRFSAERPKGSFSTLEIQRTEQGDSAMYLCASSSWERDEKLFFGSGTQLSVL.